The 24 T cell receptor beta chains below come from one sample, sequenced in a study of blood T cell repertoires in COVID-19. Assay: immunoSEQ multiplex PCR; the TCRdb copy retains only in-frame clones and omits some. This table has some 150,000 clones, about nine tenths appearing once. Sequencing was carried out using peripheral blood. The source is a woman in her sixties or seventies with acute or convalescent COVID-19.

CDR3 nucleotide sequence: TGTGCCACCAGTGATTTAGGGGGCGTCACCGGGGAGCTGTTTTTT. This codes for CATSDLGGVTGELFF. The gene calls are TRBV24-1 and TRBJ2-2, with 7 nucleotides matching TRBD1. The V gene's germline CDR1 is KGHDR and CDR2 SFDVKD. This CDR3 region has 15 residues. J was trimmed by 4 bases and V by 1 base; bases with no gene match: 2.

The chain combines TRBV7-2 with TRBJ2-5, with TRBD1 as a possible D gene (6 bases). V lost 5 bases to trimming and J lost 2 bases, with 15 bases between them. Germline CDR1 reads SGHTA; CDR2 reads FQGNSA. This CDR3 comprises 15 residues. The CDR3 region has the DNA TGTGCCAGCAGCAATACAGGGTCTCGGCAAGAGACCCAGTACTTC. This gives the protein CASSNTGSRQETQYF.

The V and J genes are TRBV5-4 and TRBJ2-7, with TRBD2 matching 12 bases. Germline values: CDR1 SGHNT, CDR2 YYREEE (reference sequence). The CDR3 loop spans 16 amino acids. V lost 6 bases to trimming and J lost 3 bases; unmatched junction nucleotides: 10. For the CDR3, the DNA is TGTGCCAGCAAACCCGGGCTAGCGGGGGGGGACTACGAGCAGTACGTC. Translation: CASKPGLAGGDYEQYV.

This rearrangement joins TRBV10-1 to TRBJ2-7, with 7 bases aligning to TRBD1. V lost 2 bases to trimming and J lost 3 bases; unmatched junction nucleotides: 7. The germline V gene has CDR1 WNHNN and CDR2 SYGVQD (reference sequence). The CDR3 consists of 15 residues. As DNA, the CDR3 is TGCGCCAGCAGTGAGACCTCGACAGGGCGCTACGAGCAGTACTTC. Its protein is CASSETSTGRYEQYF.

DNA of the CDR3: TGTGCCAGCAGTGAGGAGGGGACAGGGCCTTATGGCTACACCTTC. It encodes CASSEEGTGPYGYTF. The rearrangement links TRBV25-1 to TRBJ1-2; 9 bases are shared with TRBD1. Germline V gene sequence: CDR1 MGHDK, CDR2 SYGVNS. V dropped 3 bases and J dropped 5; count of bases not matched to a gene: 7. The CDR3 sequence is 15 residues long.

The gene calls are TRBV29-1 and TRBJ1-2, with D tentatively TRBD1 (6 bases). Germline CDR1 is SQVTM and CDR2 is ANQGSEA. This CDR3 spans 12 amino acids. V was cut by 6 bases and J by 8 bases, with 16 bases left in between. CDR3 in amino acids: CSVPSTGYGYTF. The CDR3 DNA reads as TGCAGCGTCCCATCGACAGGCTACGGCTACACCTTC.

The CDR3: CASRAGYTEAFF. CDR3 DNA: TGTGCCAGCAGGGCAGGGTACACTGAAGCTTTCTTT. V gene TRBV12-3 or TRBV12-4 combines with J gene TRBJ1-1; D possibly corresponds to TRBD1 (5 bases). V was cut by 6 bases and J by 3 bases, with 8 bases left in between. CDR3 length: 12 amino acids.

The chain is built from TRBV6-5 and TRBJ1-2; 8 nucleotides match TRBD1. After removal of 6 bases from V and 2 bases from J, the junction contained 2 bases not matched to a gene. The CDR3 sequence is 13 residues long. Looked up from germline, CDR1 is MNHEY and CDR2 is SVGAGI. The CDR3 is CASSRTGNYGYTF. The DNA of the CDR3 is TGTGCCAGCAGCCGGACAGGGAACTATGGCTACACCTTC.

The CDR3 sequence is CASSPLTSYNEQFF. The DNA for the CDR3 is TGTGCCAGCAGCCCACTTACCTCCTACAATGAGCAGTTCTTC. The chain combines TRBV5-8 with TRBJ2-1; D is uncertain. V was clipped by 4 bases and J by 0 bases, with 8 bases between them. CDR1 is SGHTS and CDR2 is YDEGEE in the germline V gene. This CDR3 comprises 14 residues.

V and J are TRBV28 and TRBJ1-3, with a possible D match to TRBD1 (5 bases). The germline V gene has CDR1 MDHEN and CDR2 SYDVKM. CDR3 size: 15 residues. The ends were cut back, 6 bases at V and 0 bases at J, with 12 bases in the middle. The CDR3 spells CASRPWGGSGNTIYF. The CDR3 DNA follows: TGTGCCAGCAGACCTTGGGGCGGCTCTGGAAACACCATATATTTT.

In its sample, this clone was seen once. V and J are TRBV7-9 and TRBJ1-2, with D possibly TRBD1 on 6 matching bases. The germline CDR1 and CDR2 sequences are SEHNR and FQNEAQ (reference sequence). The CDR3 runs 16 residues. Trimming left V 10 bases short and J 4 bases short, with 25 bases between. Here the CDR3 DNA reads TGTGCCACCTACCCTACAGGGAAATACTCCACCTATGGCTACACCTTC. It translates to CATYPTGKYSTYGYTF.

The chain couples TRBV6-6 to TRBJ1-1, with 7 bases that match TRBD1. V gave up 7 bases and J gave up 4 bases; unmatched junction bases: 6. CDR1 and CDR2 (germline): MNHNY, SVGAGI (reference sequence). This CDR3 contains 13 residues. The CDR3 DNA follows: TGTGCCAGCAACAGGGGTGAGAGCACTGAAGCTTTCTTT. Translation: CASNRGESTEAFF.

The rearrangement uses TRBV6-5 and TRBJ1-5; D might be TRBD1 (6 bases). The CDR3 contains 15 residues. Germline-derived CDR1 and CDR2 are MNHEY and SVGAGI. Trimming pared 0 bases from V and 5 bases from J, leaving 11 bases between. CDR3 loop: CASSYSAGADQPQHF. The CDR3 bases are TGTGCCAGCAGTTACTCGGCAGGGGCGGATCAGCCCCAGCATTTT.

This chain connects TRBV6-5 to TRBJ1-3; possible D gene TRBD1, 6 bases. Germline V lookup: CDR1 MNHEY, CDR2 SVGAGI. CDR3 length: 15 amino acids. Trimming removed 6 bases from V and 0 bases from J, with 12 bases in between. This CDR3 is CASRADRYSGNTIYF. The CDR3 DNA is TGTGCCAGCAGAGCGGACAGATACTCTGGAAACACCATATATTTT.

The chain combines TRBV28 with TRBJ1-4, with 9 bases that match TRBD1. The V gene end was trimmed by 6 bases and the J gene end by 1 base; junction bases not matched to a gene: 3. CDR3 length: 15 residues. The germline gives CDR1 MDHEN, CDR2 SYDVKM. The CDR3 nucleotides are TGTGCCAGCAGAACAGGGGGCGGAACTAATGAAAAACTGTTTTTT. This encodes CASRTGGGTNEKLFF.

This chain connects TRBV9 to TRBJ1-4; D is possibly TRBD1 (6 bases). Trimming removed 1 base at V and 4 bases at J, with 11 bases between. CDR3 size: 15 residues. From germline, CDR1 is SGDLS and CDR2 YYNGEE. The CDR3 DNA reads as TGTGCCAGCAGCGTACAGGGGCTCCTTAATGAAAAACTGTTTTTT. Translation gives CASSVQGLLNEKLFF.

This sequence joins TRBV23-1 and TRBJ2-5; TRBD2 agrees at 8 bases. TRBV23-1 is known as an ORF, though its function is uncertain. Trimming removed 2 bases from V and 5 bases from J; junction bases left unmatched: 25. CDR3 length: 21 residues. CDR3 in amino acids: CASSQICRAQNAGGRWETQYF. CDR3 nucleotides: TGCGCCAGCAGTCAAATTTGCCGGGCCCAAAACGCGGGGGGCCGTTGGGAGACCCAGTACTTC.

The chain uses TRBV29-1 and TRBJ2-3; 10 bases map to TRBD2. V lost 4 bases, J lost 6 bases, and 7 bases stayed unmatched. CDR1 is SQVTM, CDR2 ANQGSEA, per germline. This CDR3 is 14 amino acids long. In DNA, the CDR3 is TGCAGCGTTGGCCAGCGGGGGGGCCGGGATACGCAGTATTTT. The encoded protein is CSVGQRGGRDTQYF.

The chain recombines TRBV6-5 with TRBJ1-5; a weak D match, TRBD1 (6 bases). The CDR3 consists of 13 residues. CDR1 and CDR2 from the germline V gene are MNHEY and SVGAGI. Deletions cut 8 bases from V and 3 bases from J, with 11 bases between. CDR3: CASATGYNQPQHF. The CDR3 DNA reads as TGTGCCAGCGCCACAGGGTACAATCAGCCCCAGCATTTT.

V gene TRBV6-2 or TRBV6-3 combines with J gene TRBJ2-7; perhaps TRBD2 as D (5 bases). The germline gives CDR1 MNHEY, CDR2 SVGEGT. Between the trimmed V and J ends, which lost 5 bases and 2 bases, there was a span of 7 bases. CDR3 length: 12 residues. The CDR3 DNA reads as TGTGCCAGCAGTGAGGGTCCCTACGAGCAGTACTTC. This sequence encodes CASSEGPYEQYF.

CDR3 protein: CASSLRGRGYGTDTQYF. CDR3 bases: TGTGCCAGCAGCTTGAGGGGGAGGGGCTATGGCACAGATACGCAGTATTTT. The rearrangement links TRBV5-6 to TRBJ2-3; the D gene is possibly TRBD2 (7 bases). Trimming left V 1 base short and J 1 base short, with 16 bases between. CDR3 size: 17 residues. Germline CDR1 is SGHDT and CDR2 is YYEEEE.

This clone was detected only once. The CDR3 reads CASSLKSSGVWDEQFF. Here the CDR3 DNA reads TGTGCCAGCAGTTTAAAGTCTAGCGGGGTATGGGATGAGCAGTTCTTC. The chain recombines TRBV28 with TRBJ2-1, with 9 bases lining up with TRBD2. Germline CDR1 is MDHEN and CDR2 is SYDVKM. Trimming took 2 bases from V and 8 from J; bases not matched to a gene: 10. The CDR3 length is 16 residues.

The chain carries TRBV6-4 and TRBJ2-1; possibly TRBD2 for D (5 bases). The CDR3 has 14 residues. Germline V gene data show CDR1 as MRHNA and CDR2 as SNTAGT. V was cut by 3 bases and J by 3 bases, with 9 bases left in between. This CDR3 reads CASSEGGGYNEQFF. For the CDR3, the DNA is TGTGCCAGCAGTGAAGGCGGAGGCTACAATGAGCAGTTCTTC.

This chain links TRBV5-1 with TRBJ1-6; TRBD1 matches 7 bases. This CDR3 is 13 amino acids long. Germline loops: CDR1 SGHRS, CDR2 YFSETQ. The V segment lost 5 bases and the J segment 7 bases; nucleotides outside the gene matches: 3. DNA of the CDR3: TGCGCCAGCAGACAGGGGCAGAATTCACCCCTCCACTTT. It codes for CASRQGQNSPLHF.